The 27 T cell receptor beta chains in this list originate from one sample, sequenced in a study of blood T cell repertoires in COVID-19. Sequencing used immunoSEQ multiplex PCR; TCRdb keeps in-frame clones, though not all of them. The profile covers approximately 300,000 clones, with approximately 91% appearing a single time and approximately 5.2% taken by the ten largest. Material for sequencing was PBMCs or T cells enriched from blood (not recorded which). The receptors were gathered from a man aged 60 to 75 who had recovered from COVID-19.

The chain has TRBV3-1 (or the pseudogene TRBV3-2) and TRBJ2-7; D might be TRBD2 (5 bases). CDR3 length: 17 amino acids. The V end lost 3 bases, the J end lost 4 bases, and 22 bases lay between the germline ends. Germline V lookup: CDR1 LGHDT, CDR2 YNNKEL (reference sequence). DNA of the CDR3: TGTGCCAGCAGCCAGCGCCAATTGGGTGGGAGATGTTACGAGCAGTACTTC. The encoded protein is CASSQRQLGGRCYEQYF.

V usage is TRBV15 and J usage is TRBJ2-5; TRBD2 agrees at 11 bases. The germline V gene encodes CDR1 LNHNV and CDR2 YYDKDF (reference sequence). This CDR3 region has 16 residues. V was pared by 2 bases and J by 5 bases, with 7 bases of the junction left unmatched. As DNA, the CDR3 is TGTGCCACCAGCAGATCGCGACTAGCGGGAAGGGAGACCCAGTACTTC. It encodes CATSRSRLAGRETQYF. Full variable domain (missing parts from reference TRBV15 and TRBJ2-5): DAMVIQNPRYQVTQFGKPVTLSCSQTLNHNVMYWYQQKSSQAPKLLFHYYDKDFNNEADTPDNFQSRRPNTSFCFLDIRSPGLGDTAMYLCATSRSRLAGRETQYFGPGTRLLVL.

This sequence joins TRBV19 and TRBJ1-5; 10 bases match TRBD1. J was trimmed by 6 bases and V by 1 base; bases with no gene match: 6. Germline lookup yields CDR1 LNHDA and CDR2 SQIVND (reference sequence). This CDR3 is built from 16 residues. The DNA for the CDR3 is TGTGCCAGTAGTATAGCCTGGGGACAGGGGCGTCAGCCCCAGCATTTT. Protein sequence: CASSIAWGQGRQPQHF. The full variable domain, rest sourced from reference TRBV19 and TRBJ1-5, is DGGITQSPKYLFRKEGQNVTLSCEQNLNHDAMYWYRQDPGQGLRLIYYSQIVNDFQKGDIAEGYSVSREKKESFPLTVTSAQKNPTAFYLCASSIAWGQGRQPQHFGDGTRLSIL.

The CDR3 protein is CASSASTGAGGDTQYF. The CDR3, as DNA: TGTGCCAGCAGCGCCTCGACAGGCGCGGGAGGGGATACGCAGTATTTT. The chain has TRBV7-3 and TRBJ2-3; 9 nucleotides agree with TRBD2. This CDR3 has 16 residues. V shed 5 bases and J 6 bases; nucleotides not matched to a gene: 12. Germline V CDR1 and CDR2: SGHTA, FQGTGA.

V is TRBV19 and J is TRBJ2-7, with 11 positions matching TRBD2. With 6 bases clipped from V and 4 bases from J, the junction kept 8 bases outside the gene matches. The germline CDR1 and CDR2 sequences are LNHDA and SQIVND (reference sequence). The CDR3 extends over 15 amino acids. The CDR3 DNA sequence: TGTGCCAGTAGGGTGACTAGCGGGACCCCATACGAGCAGTACTTC. This codes for CASRVTSGTPYEQYF.

This clone was detected only a few times. V and J are TRBV14 and TRBJ2-2; weak D call: TRBD1 (5 bases). CDR1 is SGHDN, CDR2 FVKESK, per germline. CDR3 length equals 16 residues. V was trimmed by 0 bases and J by 6 bases, leaving 14 bases between them. The CDR3 here is CASSQDLWGVSGELFF. Written as DNA, the CDR3 is TGTGCCAGCAGCCAAGATTTATGGGGCGTCTCCGGGGAGCTGTTTTTT.

J is TRBJ1-2 and V is TRBV29-1; TRBD1 matches at 9 bases. The V and J ends lost 5 bases and 0 bases, in that order; junction bases with no gene match: 13. The CDR3 loop spans 17 amino acids. CDR1 and CDR2 from the germline V gene are SQVTM and ANQGSEA. CDR3: CSVPIPGQGLSNYGYTF. For the CDR3, the DNA is TGCAGCGTTCCTATTCCGGGACAGGGTCTTTCTAACTATGGCTACACCTTC.

The chain recombines TRBV23-1 with TRBJ2-5, with TRBD2 as a possible D gene (6 bases). TRBV23-1 is noted as an ORF with a role that remains uncertain. The CDR3 runs 16 residues. Trimming removed 4 bases at V and 7 bases at J, with 22 bases between. The CDR3 loop reads CASSPKLGLPPGTQYF. CDR3 coding DNA: TGCGCCAGCAGTCCGAAATTGGGACTCCCCCCAGGGACCCAGTACTTC.

The DNA of the CDR3 is TGTGCCAGCAGTGAACCGGGGTTAGGGAATCAGCCCCAGCATTTT. It is translated as CASSEPGLGNQPQHF. The rearrangement links TRBV25-1 to TRBJ1-5, with D hard to call. Germline values: CDR1 MGHDK, CDR2 SYGVNS. The CDR3 has 15 amino acids. V gave up 2 bases and J gave up 4 bases, with 12 bases separating them.

The chain carries TRBV9 and TRBJ1-3, with 7 bases identical to TRBD1. CDR1 SGDLS and CDR2 YYNGEE come from the germline V gene. V shed 3 bases, J shed 3 bases, and the junction held 3 bases outside the gene matches. The CDR3 has 14 amino acids. CDR3 amino acids: CASSGQGSGNTIYF. The DNA of the CDR3 is TGTGCCAGCAGCGGACAGGGTAGTGGAAACACCATATATTTT.

The rearrangement links TRBV19 to TRBJ1-1, with 8 bases fitting TRBD1. V lost 5 bases to trimming and J lost 0 bases; unmatched junction nucleotides: 11. The V gene's germline CDR1 is LNHDA and CDR2 SQIVND (reference sequence). CDR3 size: 17 residues. Written as DNA, the CDR3 is TGTGCCAGTAGTCCCAACGGCAGGGGGCTAATGAACACTGAAGCTTTCTTT. It specifies CASSPNGRGLMNTEAFF.

The rearrangement links TRBV2 to TRBJ2-3; TRBD1 is a possible D gene (5 bases). Germline-derived CDR1 and CDR2 are SNHLY and FYNNEI. The CDR3 extends over 12 amino acids. V was clipped by 4 bases and J by 4 bases, with 6 bases between them. CDR3 sequence: CASSGRADTQYF. The DNA for the CDR3 is TGTGCCAGCAGTGGCAGGGCAGATACGCAGTATTTT.

V and J are TRBV7-2 and TRBJ2-2, with a tentative D call TRBD2 (6 bases). The V gene's germline CDR1 is SGHTA and CDR2 FQGNSA. This CDR3 comprises 15 residues. Trimming left V 2 bases short and J 3 bases short, with 10 bases between. The CDR3 protein is CASSLTSRYTGELFF. CDR3 nucleotide sequence: TGTGCCAGCAGCTTAACTAGCAGATACACCGGGGAGCTGTTTTTT.

V gene TRBV18 combines with J gene TRBJ1-1, with 10 bases fitting TRBD1. The germline CDR1 and CDR2 sequences are KGHSH and LQKENI. Germline trimming cut 5 bases from V and 3 bases from J; bases unmatched to any gene: 3. The CDR3 loop spans 14 amino acids. The CDR3 region has the DNA TGTGCCAGCTCAACGGGACAGGGGTACACTGAAGCTTTCTTT. Translated, it gives CASSTGQGYTEAFF.

Concerning this clone itself: This same CDR3 is encoded by further DNA sequences in the sample. The rearrangement uses TRBV5-1 and TRBJ2-5; a possible D gene is TRBD1 (5 bases). V was pared by 0 bases and J by 5 bases, with 11 bases between. CDR1 and CDR2 (germline): SGHRS, YFSETQ. The CDR3 covers 14 residues. CDR3: CASSLVGAEETQYF. Written as DNA, the CDR3 is TGCGCCAGCAGCTTGGTTGGGGCAGAGGAGACCCAGTACTTC.

V gene TRBV10-1 combines with J gene TRBJ2-7; tentatively, D is TRBD1 (5 bases). The germline CDR1 and CDR2 sequences are WNHNN and SYGVQD (reference sequence). Trimming removed 7 bases at V and 1 base at J, with 11 bases between. CDR3 size: 13 residues. Here the CDR3 reads CASNLGRSYEQYF. Here the CDR3 DNA reads TGCGCCAGCAATCTGGGGCGGTCCTACGAGCAGTACTTC.

V and J are TRBV4-2 and TRBJ2-2, with TRBD1 matching 8 bases. The CDR3 consists of 16 residues. The J segment lost 6 bases and the V segment lost 5 bases, leaving 11 bases of the junction unmatched. Germline CDR1 and CDR2: LGHNA and YNFKEQ. In DNA form, the CDR3 reads TGTGCCAGCAGCAAAACATGGACAGGGTCCTCCGGGGAGCTGTTTTTT. This gives the protein CASSKTWTGSSGELFF.

The rearrangement links TRBV19 to TRBJ2-2; TRBD2 is a possible D gene (5 bases). Germline CDR1 is LNHDA and CDR2 is SQIVND (reference sequence). V dropped 2 bases and J dropped 4 bases, with 26 bases sitting between them. CDR3 length: 20 amino acids. CDR3 region: CASSIHQTILGSGLTGELFF. The CDR3 DNA is TGTGCCAGTAGTATACATCAAACAATCCTTGGGAGCGGCCTCACCGGGGAGCTGTTTTTT.

This chain connects TRBV2 to TRBJ2-3; D is unresolved. CDR1 is SNHLY, CDR2 FYNNEI, per germline. The CDR3 length is 12 residues. Trimming took off 6 bases at V and 0 bases at J, with 4 bases between the two ends. The CDR3 sequence is CASSSSTDTQYF. The CDR3 DNA is TGTGCCAGCAGCTCCAGCACAGATACGCAGTATTTT.

Details on this clone: A read error may produce the germline difference seen at one junction end. The chain joins TRBV3-1 (or the pseudogene TRBV3-2) to TRBJ2-3, with TRBD2 matching over 10 bases. Germline V gene lookup returns CDR1 LGHDT and CDR2 YNNKEL (reference sequence). The CDR3 is 13 amino acids. The CDR3 DNA sequence: TGTGCCAGCAGCTCATTAGCGGGAGGCCTCCCGGGCTTT. Its protein is CASSSLAGGLPGF.

This chain links TRBV6-5 with TRBJ1-4; a possible D gene is TRBD1 (6 bases). Germline V lookup: CDR1 MNHEY, CDR2 SVGAGI. The CDR3 spans 15 residues. V was pared by 5 bases and J by 3 bases, with 13 bases between. CDR3 bases: TGTGCCAGCAGTACCTCAGGGGTTCCTAATGAAAAACTGTTTTTT. Residues: CASSTSGVPNEKLFF.

V gene TRBV27 combines with J gene TRBJ2-1, with TRBD1 as a possible D gene (6 bases). This CDR3 comprises 13 residues. The germline V gene encodes CDR1 MNHEY and CDR2 SMNVEV (reference sequence). Trimming stripped 6 bases from V and 4 bases from J, with 10 bases between. The CDR3 region has the DNA TGTGCCAGCAGGAATCAGGGGTACAATGAGCAGTTCTTC. It codes for CASRNQGYNEQFF.

CDR3: CASSLSLAGGETQYF. Written as DNA, the CDR3 is TGCGCCAGCAGCTTAAGTCTAGCGGGAGGAGAGACCCAGTACTTC. The chain has TRBV5-1 and TRBJ2-5; 11 nucleotides agree with TRBD2. V trimming: 2 bases; J trimming: 4 bases; junction bases outside the gene matches: 4. CDR1 and CDR2 (germline): SGHRS, YFSETQ. This CDR3 spans 15 amino acids.

CDR3 amino acids: CTSSQDPADCYEQYF. The CDR3 bases are TGCACCAGCAGCCAAGATCCCGCAGACTGCTACGAGCAGTACTTC. The rearrangement joins TRBV1 to TRBJ2-7; whether TRBD2, the table's D call, matches the DNA was not checked. TRBV1 is annotated as a pseudogene. The CDR3 spans 15 residues.

In this sample, this clone turned up a few times. The chain is built from TRBV18 and TRBJ2-7; D is possibly TRBD1 (6 bases). Germline V gene lookup returns CDR1 KGHSH and CDR2 LQKENI. CDR3 length: 15 amino acids. V shed 0 bases and J shed 5 bases, with 14 bases lying between them. The CDR3 DNA follows: TGTGCCAGCTCACCACCTTCCGGACAGATCGACGAGCAGTACTTC. Amino acids: CASSPPSGQIDEQYF. Full variable domain (remainder filled in from reference TRBV18 and TRBJ2-7): NAGVMQNPRHLVRRRGQEARLRCSPMKGHSHVYWYRQLPEEGLKFMVYLQKENIIDESGMPKERFSAEFPKEGPSILRIQQVVRGDSAAYFCASSPPSGQIDEQYFGPGTRLTVT.

The chain couples TRBV6-5 to TRBJ1-5; 7 bases align to TRBD1. Germline CDR1 reads MNHEY; CDR2 reads SVGAGI. V was clipped by 8 bases and J by 4 bases; unmatched bases: 2. The CDR3 contains 12 residues. CDR3 nucleotides: TGTGCCAGCGAGGGGGCAAATCAGCCCCAGCATTTT. Translation: CASEGANQPQHF.

Worth noting for this clone: The sample contains more than one DNA sequence encoding this CDR3. The gene calls are TRBV7-9 and TRBJ1-2, with D perhaps matching TRBD1 (5 bases). Deletions cut 1 base from V and 4 bases from J, with 7 bases between. The CDR3 runs 13 residues. Per germline, CDR1 SEHNR and CDR2 FQNEAQ (reference sequence). For the CDR3, the DNA is TGTGCCAGCAGCTTAGGGCAGGGCTATGGCTACACCTTC. Its protein product is CASSLGQGYGYTF.